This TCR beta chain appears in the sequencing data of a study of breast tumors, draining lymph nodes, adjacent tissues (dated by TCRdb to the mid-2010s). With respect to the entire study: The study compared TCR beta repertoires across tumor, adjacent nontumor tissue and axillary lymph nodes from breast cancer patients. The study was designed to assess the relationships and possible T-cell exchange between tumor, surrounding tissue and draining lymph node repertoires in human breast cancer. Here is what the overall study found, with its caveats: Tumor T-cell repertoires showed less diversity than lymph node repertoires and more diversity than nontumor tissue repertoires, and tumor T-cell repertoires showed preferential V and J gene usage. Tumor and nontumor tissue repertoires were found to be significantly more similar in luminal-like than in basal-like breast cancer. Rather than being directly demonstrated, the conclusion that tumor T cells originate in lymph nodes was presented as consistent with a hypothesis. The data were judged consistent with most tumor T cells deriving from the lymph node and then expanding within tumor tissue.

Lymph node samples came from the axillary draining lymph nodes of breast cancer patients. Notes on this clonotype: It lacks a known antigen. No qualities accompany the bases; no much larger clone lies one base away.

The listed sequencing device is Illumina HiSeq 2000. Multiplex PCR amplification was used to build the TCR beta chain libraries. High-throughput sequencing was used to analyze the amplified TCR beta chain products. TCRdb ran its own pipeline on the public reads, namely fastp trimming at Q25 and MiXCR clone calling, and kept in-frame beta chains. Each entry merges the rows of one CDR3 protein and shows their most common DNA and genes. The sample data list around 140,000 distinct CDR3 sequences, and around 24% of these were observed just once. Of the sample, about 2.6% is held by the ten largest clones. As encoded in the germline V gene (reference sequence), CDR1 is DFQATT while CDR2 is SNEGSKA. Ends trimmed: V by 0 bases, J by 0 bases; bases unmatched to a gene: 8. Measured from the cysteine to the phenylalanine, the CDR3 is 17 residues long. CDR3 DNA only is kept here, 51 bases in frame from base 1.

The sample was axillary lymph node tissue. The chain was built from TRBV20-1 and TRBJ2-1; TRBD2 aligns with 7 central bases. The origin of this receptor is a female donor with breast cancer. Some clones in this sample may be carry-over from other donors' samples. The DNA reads TGCAGTGCTAGAGAGAGCGAACTAGCGTACTCCTACAATGAGCAGTTCTTC. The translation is CSARESELAYSYNEQFF.